Listed below are T cell receptor beta chains from one sample, sequenced in a study of radiation and T cells in renal cell carcinoma. The data were produced by immunoSEQ multiplex PCR, yet TCRdb's version contains in-frame clones alone and is incomplete. Of 24,000 or so clones in the sample, 58% were seen once. The source was tumor tissue, collected from a patient whose treatment was nephrectomy without radiotherapy. These receptors all come from a man aged 35 to 55 with renal cell carcinoma. Each CDR3 is given with its conserved first and last residue. A D gene is named only where the DNA matches it firmly. Not all rows give a size; the values are once, few, many and, for expanded clones, a class.

d_gene,len,v_gene,abundance,j_gene,CDR3nt,CDR3aa
-,14,TRBV2,-,TRBJ1-1,TGTGCCAGCACCTCGGGTGCTATGAACACTGAAGCTTTCTTT,CASTSGAMNTEAFF
-,15,TRBV19,few,TRBJ1-1,TGTGCCAGTAGTATAGGGAGACCAGGCGGGACTGAAGCTTTCTTT,CASSIGRPGGTEAFF
TRBD2,15,TRBV5-8,-,TRBJ2-7,TGTGCCAGCAGCCCCTGGACTAGCGGATACTACGAGCAGTACTTC,CASSPWTSGYYEQYF
-,15,TRBV9,-,TRBJ2-5,TGTGCCAGCAGCGTAGGTGGAGGGACCGGGGGGACCCAGTACTTC,CASSVGGGTGGTQYF
-,15,TRBV19,-,TRBJ2-5,TGTGCCAGTAGTATTGGTGTGGTCCGGGAAGAGACCCAGTACTTC,CASSIGVVREETQYF
-,12,TRBV29-1,-,TRBJ2-5,TGCAGCGTTCAACCCCGGGGAGAGACCCAGTACTTC,CSVQPRGETQYF
-,15,TRBV30,-,TRBJ1-1,TGTGCCTGGATTAGGGGGAAAGGACGGGACACTGAAGCTTTCTTT,CAWIRGKGRDTEAFF
-,15,TRBV7-9,-,TRBJ1-1,TGTGCCAGCAGCCCGGTGGGGGCGCAGGGGACTGAAGCTTTCTTT,CASSPVGAQGTEAFF
-,17,TRBV7-9,-,TRBJ2-6,TGTGCCAGCAGCTCCCGGCAACACCTCTCTGGGGCCAACGTCCTGACTTTC,CASSSRQHLSGANVLTF
-,13,TRBV7-9,-,TRBJ1-4,TGTGCCAGCAGCTCAGCGGAAGGTGAAAAACTGTTTTTT,CASSSAEGEKLFF
TRBD1,15,TRBV9,-,TRBJ1-1,TGTGCCAGCAGCTTTCGGACAGGGAAGATGACTGAAGCTTTCTTT,CASSFRTGKMTEAFF
-,15,TRBV9,-,TRBJ2-2,TGTGCCAGCAACTCGGGGGTCTGGGACACCGGGGAGCTGTTTTTT,CASNSGVWDTGELFF
-,15,TRBV18,-,TRBJ2-4,TGTGCCAGCTCACCGCAGGGGACAGCCAAAAACATTCAGTACTTC,CASSPQGTAKNIQYF
TRBD1,14,TRBV2,-,TRBJ1-6,TGTGCCAGCAGCGTCAGGGGGAATAATTCACCCCTCCACTTT,CASSVRGNNSPLHF
TRBD1,15,TRBV2,-,TRBJ2-3,TGTGCCAGCAGTGCCAACAGGGGGGCGACAGATACGCAGTATTTT,CASSANRGATDTQYF
-,10,TRBV10-2,few,TRBJ2-7,TGCGCCAGCAGGAAAAAAATGCTTGACTTC,CASRKKMLDF
-,14,TRBV4-1,-,TRBJ1-2,TGCGCCAGCAGCACCCCCGGGACGGACTATGGCTACACCTTC,CASSTPGTDYGYTF